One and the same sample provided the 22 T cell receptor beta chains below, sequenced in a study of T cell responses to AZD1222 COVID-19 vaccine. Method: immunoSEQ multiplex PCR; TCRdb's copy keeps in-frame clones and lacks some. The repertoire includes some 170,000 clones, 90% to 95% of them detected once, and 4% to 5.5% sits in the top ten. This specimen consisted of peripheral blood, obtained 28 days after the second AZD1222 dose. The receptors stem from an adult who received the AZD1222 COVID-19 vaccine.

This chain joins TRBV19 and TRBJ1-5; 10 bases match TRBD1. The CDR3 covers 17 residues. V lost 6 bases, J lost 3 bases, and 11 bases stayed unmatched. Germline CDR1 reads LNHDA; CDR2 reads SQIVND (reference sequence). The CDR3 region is CASRKRGTGVSNQPQHF. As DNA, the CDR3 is TGTGCCAGTAGAAAAAGGGGGACAGGGGTGTCCAATCAGCCCCAGCATTTT.

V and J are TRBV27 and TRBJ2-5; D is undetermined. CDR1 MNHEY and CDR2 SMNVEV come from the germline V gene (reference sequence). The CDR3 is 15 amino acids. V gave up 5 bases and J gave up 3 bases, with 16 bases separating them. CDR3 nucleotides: TGTGCCAGCAGTCCGGTGCTTTTTTCGAAAGAGACCCAGTACTTC. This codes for CASSPVLFSKETQYF.

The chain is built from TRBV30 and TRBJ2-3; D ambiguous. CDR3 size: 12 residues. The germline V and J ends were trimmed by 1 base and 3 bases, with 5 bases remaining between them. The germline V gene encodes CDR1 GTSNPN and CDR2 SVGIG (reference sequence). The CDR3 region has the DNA TGTGCCTGGAGTGCCAATACAGATACGCAGTATTTT. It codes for CAWSANTDTQYF.

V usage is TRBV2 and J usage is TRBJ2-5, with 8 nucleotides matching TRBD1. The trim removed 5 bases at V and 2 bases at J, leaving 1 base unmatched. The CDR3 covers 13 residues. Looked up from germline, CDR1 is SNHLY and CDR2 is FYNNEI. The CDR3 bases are TGTGCCAGCAGTCGACAGGGGCAAGAGACCCAGTACTTC. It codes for CASSRQGQETQYF.

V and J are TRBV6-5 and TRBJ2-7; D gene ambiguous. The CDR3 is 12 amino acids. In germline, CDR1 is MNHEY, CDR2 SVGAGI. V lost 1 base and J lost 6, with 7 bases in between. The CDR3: CASSYFLGEQYF. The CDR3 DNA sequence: TGTGCCAGCAGTTACTTTCTAGGCGAGCAGTACTTC.

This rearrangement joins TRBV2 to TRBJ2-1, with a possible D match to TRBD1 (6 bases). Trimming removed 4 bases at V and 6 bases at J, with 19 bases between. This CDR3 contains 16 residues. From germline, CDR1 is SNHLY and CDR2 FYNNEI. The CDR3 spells CASSVSARGRSNEQFF. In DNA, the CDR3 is TGTGCCAGCAGTGTAAGTGCCAGGGGCCGTTCCAATGAGCAGTTCTTC.

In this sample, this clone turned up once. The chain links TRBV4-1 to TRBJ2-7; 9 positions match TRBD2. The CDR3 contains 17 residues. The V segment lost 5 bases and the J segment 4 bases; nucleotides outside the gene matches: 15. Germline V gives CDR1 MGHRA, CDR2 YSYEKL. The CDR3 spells CASSFRTSESPLYEQYF. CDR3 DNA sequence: TGCGCCAGCAGCTTCAGGACTAGCGAGTCACCTTTGTACGAGCAGTACTTC.

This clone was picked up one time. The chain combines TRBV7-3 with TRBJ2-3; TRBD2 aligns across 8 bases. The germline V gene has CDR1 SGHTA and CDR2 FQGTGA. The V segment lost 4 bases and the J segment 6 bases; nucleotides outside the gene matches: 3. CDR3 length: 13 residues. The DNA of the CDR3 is TGTGCCAGCAGCTACGGGAGGGCCGATACGCAGTATTTT. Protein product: CASSYGRADTQYF.

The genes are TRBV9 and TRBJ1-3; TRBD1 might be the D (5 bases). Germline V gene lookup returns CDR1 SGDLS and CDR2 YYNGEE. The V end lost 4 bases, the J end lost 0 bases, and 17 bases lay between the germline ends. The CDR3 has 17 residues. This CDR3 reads CASSSQAGAHSGNTIYF. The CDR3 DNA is TGTGCCAGCAGCTCCCAGGCCGGGGCCCACTCTGGAAACACCATATATTTT.

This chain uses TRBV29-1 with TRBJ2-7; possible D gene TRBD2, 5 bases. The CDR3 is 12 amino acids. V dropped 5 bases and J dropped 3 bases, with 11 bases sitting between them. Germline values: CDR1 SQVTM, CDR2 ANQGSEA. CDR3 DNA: TGCAGCGTTCAAGCGGATCACTACGAGCAGTACTTC. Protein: CSVQADHYEQYF.

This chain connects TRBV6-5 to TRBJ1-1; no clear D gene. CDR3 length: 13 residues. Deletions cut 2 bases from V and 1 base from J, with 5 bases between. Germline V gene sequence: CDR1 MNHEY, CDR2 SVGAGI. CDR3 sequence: CASSYRQNTEAFF. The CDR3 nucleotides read TGTGCCAGCAGTTACCGGCAGAACACTGAAGCTTTCTTT.

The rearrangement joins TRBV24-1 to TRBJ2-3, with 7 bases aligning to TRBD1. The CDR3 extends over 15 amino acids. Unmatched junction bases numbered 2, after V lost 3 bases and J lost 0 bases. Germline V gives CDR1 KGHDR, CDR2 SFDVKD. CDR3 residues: CATSDGQDSTDTQYF. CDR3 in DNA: TGTGCCACCAGTGATGGACAGGATAGCACAGATACGCAGTATTTT.

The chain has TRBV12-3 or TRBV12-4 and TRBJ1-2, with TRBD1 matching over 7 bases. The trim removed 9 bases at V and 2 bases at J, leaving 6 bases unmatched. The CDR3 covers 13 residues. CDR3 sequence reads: CARRGTANYGYTF. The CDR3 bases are TGTGCCAGGAGAGGGACAGCCAACTATGGCTACACCTTC.

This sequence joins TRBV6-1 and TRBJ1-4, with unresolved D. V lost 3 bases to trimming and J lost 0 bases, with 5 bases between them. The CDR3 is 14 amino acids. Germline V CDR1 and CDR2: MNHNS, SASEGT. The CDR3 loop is CASSEKATNEKLFF. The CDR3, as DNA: TGTGCCAGCAGTGAGAAAGCAACTAATGAAAAACTGTTTTTT.

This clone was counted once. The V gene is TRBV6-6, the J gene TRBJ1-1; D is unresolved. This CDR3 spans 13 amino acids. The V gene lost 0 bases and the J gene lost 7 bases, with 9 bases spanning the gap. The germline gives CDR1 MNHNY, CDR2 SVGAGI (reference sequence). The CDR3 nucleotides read TGTGCCAGCAGTTACTCGTATAAGAGTGAAGCTTTCTTT. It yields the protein CASSYSYKSEAFF.

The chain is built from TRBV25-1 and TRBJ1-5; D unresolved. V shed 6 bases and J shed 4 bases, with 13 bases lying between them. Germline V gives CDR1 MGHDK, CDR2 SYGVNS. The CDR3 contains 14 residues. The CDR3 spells CASSGNWENQPQHF. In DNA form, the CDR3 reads TGTGCCAGCAGCGGAAACTGGGAGAATCAGCCCCAGCATTTT.

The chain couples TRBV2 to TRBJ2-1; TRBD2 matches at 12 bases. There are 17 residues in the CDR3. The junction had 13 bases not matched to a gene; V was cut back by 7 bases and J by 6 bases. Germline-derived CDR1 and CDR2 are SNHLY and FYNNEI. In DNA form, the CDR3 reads TGTGCCAGCAATAGACTAGCGGGGGCCGCGATCCCCAATGAGCAGTTCTTC. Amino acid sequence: CASNRLAGAAIPNEQFF.

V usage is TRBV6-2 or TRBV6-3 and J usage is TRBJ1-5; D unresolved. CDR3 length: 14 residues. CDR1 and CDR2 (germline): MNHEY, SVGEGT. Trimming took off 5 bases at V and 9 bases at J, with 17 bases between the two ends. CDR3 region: CASSTSSGSGPQHF. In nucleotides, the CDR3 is TGTGCCAGCAGTACCTCTTCGGGGTCTGGGCCCCAGCATTTT.

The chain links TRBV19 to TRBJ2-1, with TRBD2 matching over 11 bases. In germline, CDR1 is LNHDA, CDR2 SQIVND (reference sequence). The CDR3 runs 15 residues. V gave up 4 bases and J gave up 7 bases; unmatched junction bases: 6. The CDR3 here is CASSTRLAGPNEQFF. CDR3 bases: TGTGCCAGTAGTACCCGACTAGCGGGGCCTAATGAGCAGTTCTTC. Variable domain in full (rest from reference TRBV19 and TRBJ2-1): DGGITQSPKYLFRKEGQNVTLSCEQNLNHDAMYWYRQDPGQGLRLIYYSQIVNDFQKGDIAEGYSVSREKKESFPLTVTSAQKNPTAFYLCASSTRLAGPNEQFFGPGTRLTVL.

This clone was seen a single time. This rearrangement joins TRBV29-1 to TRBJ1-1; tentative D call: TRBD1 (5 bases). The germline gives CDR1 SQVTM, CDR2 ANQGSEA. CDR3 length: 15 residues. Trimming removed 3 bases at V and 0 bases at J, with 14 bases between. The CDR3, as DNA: TGCAGCGTTGAGGGCCCAGGGAACATGAACACTGAAGCTTTCTTT. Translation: CSVEGPGNMNTEAFF.

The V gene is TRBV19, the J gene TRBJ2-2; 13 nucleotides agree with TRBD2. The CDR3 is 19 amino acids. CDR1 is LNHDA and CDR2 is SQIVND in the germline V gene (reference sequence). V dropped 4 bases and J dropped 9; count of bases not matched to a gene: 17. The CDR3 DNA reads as TGTGCCAGTAGTAGGACTAGCGGGAGTTCCTATACCCCAACCCGGGAGCTGTTTTTT. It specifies CASSRTSGSSYTPTRELFF.

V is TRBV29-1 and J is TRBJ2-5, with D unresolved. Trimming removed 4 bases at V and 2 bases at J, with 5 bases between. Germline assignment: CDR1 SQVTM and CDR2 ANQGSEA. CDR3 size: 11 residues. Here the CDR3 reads CSVAHQETQYF. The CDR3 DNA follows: TGCAGCGTTGCCCATCAAGAGACCCAGTACTTC.